This section outlines one TCR beta chain sequence together with its context. Its antigen remains unknown. Germline CDR1 is SGHTA and CDR2 is FQGTGA. The CDR3 length is 15 residues. V lost 7 bases, J lost 8 bases, and 13 bases stayed unmatched. This specimen belongs to a study of T cells after yellow fever vaccination. About the research overall: SMART-Seq v4 Ultra Low Input served to prepare low-cell-number fractions.

TCRdb reprocessed the 5' RACE reads via MiXCR and lists one record per CDR3 protein. In the table there are 200,000 to 300,000 distinct CDR3 sequences, approximately 6.8% of which are singletons. Whole-study results and caveats: Re-detected after boosting: most primary clones, almost 97% of CD4 and about 89% of CD8.

This clonotype was sampled from a man between 25 and 39 years old who received the YFV17D yellow fever vaccine. The chain has TRBV7-3 and TRBJ2-1; 8 bases agree with TRBD2. Specimen: CD4+ T cells sorted from PBMCs, collected on the day of the yellow fever booster vaccination. Here the CDR3 DNA reads TGTGCCAGCACCTCTGAAGTTAGCGGGATACATGAGCAGTTCTTC. It is translated as CASTSEVSGIHEQFF.